Listed below are T cell receptor beta chains from one sample, sequenced in a study of T cells in Graves' hyperthyroidism and ophthalmopathy. A single record per CDR3 protein comes from TCRdb applying MiXCR to the multiplex PCR reads. Among 400,000 to 500,000 distinct CDR3 sequences, approximately 13% were seen once, and the ten largest hold approximately 5.3%. Sequenced input: blood. These receptors all come from a woman under 30 with Graves' hyperthyroidism. Both conserved end residues are part of each CDR3. D genes are given only for firm matches. Expanded clones are given a class, and other clones once, few, many or no size at all.

V: TRBV6-5
size: NA
D: TRBD2
J: TRBJ2-2
DNA: TGTGCCAGCAGTTATAGCGGGAGCCCCACCGGGGAGCTGTTTTTT
CDR3: CASSYSGSPTGELFF

V: TRBV30
size: many
D: NA
J: TRBJ1-1
DNA: TGTGCCTGGAACCGGGAGATAACTGAAGCTTTCTTT
CDR3: CAWNREITEAFF

V: TRBV6-1
size: many
D: NA
J: TRBJ1-5
DNA: TGTGCCAGCAGCCCGGGACACACTAGCAATCAGCCCCAGCATTTT
CDR3: CASSPGHTSNQPQHF

V: TRBV20-1
size: NA
D: NA
J: TRBJ1-1
DNA: TGCAGTGCTAGGGGGGGGCGCGGGAACACTGAAGCTTTCTTT
CDR3: CSARGGRGNTEAFF

V: TRBV3-1
size: many
D: NA
J: TRBJ1-4
DNA: TGTGCCAGCAGCCATTGGGACAATACCGAAAAACTGTTTTTT
CDR3: CASSHWDNTEKLFF

V: TRBV3-1
size: many
D: NA
J: TRBJ2-5
DNA: TGTGCCAGCAGCGGGAGCAGGGAATTCGGAGAGACCCAGTACTTC
CDR3: CASSGSREFGETQYF

V: TRBV27
size: many
D: TRBD1
J: TRBJ1-2
DNA: TGTGCCAGCAGTTCATACTGGGACAGGGAAAGCTATGGCTACACCTTC
CDR3: CASSSYWDRESYGYTF

V: TRBV15
size: once
D: TRBD1
J: TRBJ1-5
DNA: TGTGCCACCCGGCCGACAGGGAGCAATCAGCCCCAGCATTTT
CDR3: CATRPTGSNQPQHF

V: TRBV7-8
size: many
D: NA
J: TRBJ1-3
DNA: TGTGCCAGCAGCCCACTACCAAGGGGTTTTACTGAGGACACCATATATTTT
CDR3: CASSPLPRGFTEDTIYF

V: TRBV12-3/TRBV12-4
size: many
D: NA
J: TRBJ1-6
DNA: TGTGCCAGCAGTTTTGTTAGGGATTCACCCCTCCACTTT
CDR3: CASSFVRDSPLHF

V: TRBV29-1
size: many
D: TRBD1
J: TRBJ2-7
DNA: TGCAGCGTTGGGAGCAGGGGGCGGTCCTACGAGCAGTACTTC
CDR3: CSVGSRGRSYEQYF

V: TRBV20-1
size: many
D: NA
J: TRBJ2-3
DNA: TGCAGTGCTAGAGTAGGGAGCGGCACAGATACGCAGTATTTT
CDR3: CSARVGSGTDTQYF

V: TRBV11-2
size: NA
D: TRBD2
J: TRBJ2-3
DNA: TGTGCCAGCAGCTTACCGCGGGAGGGAGATACGCAGTATTTT
CDR3: CASSLPREGDTQYF

V: TRBV28
size: many
D: TRBD1
J: TRBJ2-3
DNA: TGTGCCAGCACCGATCGGACAGGGACAGATACGCAGTATTTT
CDR3: CASTDRTGTDTQYF

V: TRBV19
size: few
D: NA
J: TRBJ2-2
DNA: TGTGCCAGTTCTCAAGGGCAGGTGAACACCGGGGAGCTGTTTTTT
CDR3: CASSQGQVNTGELFF

V: TRBV28
size: many
D: NA
J: TRBJ2-1
DNA: TGTGCCAGCAGTTTATTCAGGAACGATGAGCAGTTCTTC
CDR3: CASSLFRNDEQFF

V: TRBV20-1
size: few
D: TRBD1
J: TRBJ1-2
DNA: TGCAGTGCTAGAGATTTCACAGGGGGTAACTATGGCTACACCTTC
CDR3: CSARDFTGGNYGYTF

V: TRBV7-9
size: many
D: TRBD1
J: TRBJ2-6
DNA: TGTGCCAGCAGGTCCGGGACAGGGCCAGGGGCCAACGTCCTGACTTTC
CDR3: CASRSGTGPGANVLTF

V: TRBV12-3/TRBV12-4
size: many
D: TRBD2
J: TRBJ2-1
DNA: TGTGCCAGCAGTTTAGGGCTAGCGGCCTACAATGAGCAGTTCTTC
CDR3: CASSLGLAAYNEQFF

V: TRBV6-1
size: many
D: NA
J: TRBJ2-7
DNA: TGTGCCAGCAGTGAAGCCTCAAGCTTACTAGTGCCCTACGAGCAGTACTTC
CDR3: CASSEASSLLVPYEQYF

V: TRBV5-1
size: NA
D: TRBD1
J: TRBJ1-2
DNA: TGCGCCAGCAGGACCCAGGGGGCGTTGGGCTATGGCTACACCTTC
CDR3: CASRTQGALGYGYTF

V: TRBV27
size: many
D: NA
J: TRBJ2-1
DNA: TGTGCCAGCAGTTTTGGCGGGATTTACAATGAGCAGTTCTTC
CDR3: CASSFGGIYNEQFF

V: TRBV19
size: once
D: NA
J: TRBJ2-7
DNA: TGTGCCAGTAGTATGGGGAGACCGGGACACGAGCAGTACTTC
CDR3: CASSMGRPGHEQYF

V: TRBV20-1
size: few
D: NA
J: TRBJ2-2
DNA: TGCAGTGCCCCGCTTATGGGCTACAGTGCCACCGGGGAGCTGTTTTTT
CDR3: CSAPLMGYSATGELFF

V: TRBV20-1
size: many
D: NA
J: TRBJ2-3
DNA: TGCAGTGCTAGAGATAGATTTAGGCTAGTGGGCACAGATACGCAGTATTTT
CDR3: CSARDRFRLVGTDTQYF

V: TRBV27
size: few
D: TRBD2
J: TRBJ2-1
DNA: TGTGCCAGCAGTACGGTGGGACTAGCGGTCTACAATGAGCAGTTCTTC
CDR3: CASSTVGLAVYNEQFF

V: TRBV20-1
size: many
D: NA
J: TRBJ2-1
DNA: TGCAGTGCTACCGGGATTCAGACAGAGCAGTTCTTC
CDR3: CSATGIQTEQFF

V: TRBV19
size: NA
D: NA
J: TRBJ1-1
DNA: TGTGCCAGTAGTATAGCCACAGGGCAACAGAACACTGAAGCTTTCTTT
CDR3: CASSIATGQQNTEAFF

V: TRBV27
size: NA
D: NA
J: TRBJ2-5
DNA: TGTGCCAGCGGGGGCTGGCGGGGCAAAGAGACCCAGTACTTC
CDR3: CASGGWRGKETQYF

V: TRBV30
size: many
D: NA
J: TRBJ2-1
DNA: TGTGCCTGCAGGGGCAATGAGCAGTTCTTC
CDR3: CACRGNEQFF

V: TRBV9
size: many
D: TRBD2
J: TRBJ2-1
DNA: TGTGCCAGCAGCCCCCGCGGGACTACTTACAATGAGCAGTTCTTC
CDR3: CASSPRGTTYNEQFF

V: TRBV30
size: many
D: NA
J: TRBJ1-1
DNA: TGTGCCTGGACTACGAACACTGAAGCTTTCTTT
CDR3: CAWTTNTEAFF

V: TRBV7-6
size: few
D: NA
J: TRBJ1-3
DNA: TGTGCCAGCAGCCCCCGGACGGACTCTGGAAACACCATATATTTT
CDR3: CASSPRTDSGNTIYF

V: TRBV2
size: many
D: TRBD2
J: TRBJ2-7
DNA: TGTGCCAGCAGAGTGGGACTAGCGGGAATCTACGAGCAGTACTTC
CDR3: CASRVGLAGIYEQYF

V: TRBV14
size: many
D: NA
J: TRBJ1-2
DNA: TGTGCCAGCAGCCCGAGATACTTATACGGCTACACCTTC
CDR3: CASSPRYLYGYTF

V: TRBV10-3
size: many
D: NA
J: TRBJ1-3
DNA: TGTGCCATCAGTGAGTCCGGGACGGGCTCTGGAAACACCATATATTTT
CDR3: CAISESGTGSGNTIYF

V: TRBV6-1
size: NA
D: NA
J: TRBJ2-1
DNA: TGTGCCAGCAGCCACCCCCTACACTCCTACAATGAGCAGTTCTTC
CDR3: CASSHPLHSYNEQFF

V: TRBV7-2
size: many
D: NA
J: TRBJ2-7
DNA: TGTGCCAGCAGCCCACGTCCGGACTACGAGCAGTACTTC
CDR3: CASSPRPDYEQYF

V: TRBV28
size: many
D: TRBD2
J: TRBJ2-5
DNA: TGTGCCAGCAGCTACGGACTAGCGGCAAACCAAGAGACCCAGTACTTC
CDR3: CASSYGLAANQETQYF

V: TRBV29-1
size: NA
D: TRBD2
J: TRBJ2-7
DNA: TGCAGCGTTGGGGCTAGCGGGGGTTACTCCTACGAGCAGTACTTC
CDR3: CSVGASGGYSYEQYF

V: TRBV20-1
size: many
D: NA
J: TRBJ1-1
DNA: TGCAGTGCTGAGGGGGGGGGCACTGAAGCTTTCTTT
CDR3: CSAEGGGTEAFF

V: TRBV29-1
size: many
D: NA
J: TRBJ2-7
DNA: TGCAGCGTTGAATTTGGATCGGGCTACGAGCAGTACTTC
CDR3: CSVEFGSGYEQYF

V: TRBV6-1
size: few
D: TRBD2
J: TRBJ2-1
DNA: TGTGCCAGCAGTTTGAACCCGGGACTAGCGGGGAGGTATGAGCAGTTCTTC
CDR3: CASSLNPGLAGRYEQFF

V: TRBV2
size: many
D: TRBD2
J: TRBJ2-3
DNA: TGTGCCAGCAGCGGCGGTTGGGAGCGGGAGTTAGATACGCAGTATTTT
CDR3: CASSGGWERELDTQYF

V: TRBV29-1
size: NA
D: NA
J: TRBJ2-1
DNA: TGCAGCGTTGAAGATTGGAATGAGCAGTTCTTC
CDR3: CSVEDWNEQFF

V: TRBV7-2
size: few
D: NA
J: TRBJ2-7
DNA: TGTGCCAGCAGCGACTTATTGCAGGAGTATTACGAGCAGTACTTC
CDR3: CASSDLLQEYYEQYF

V: TRBV3-1
size: many
D: TRBD2
J: TRBJ2-5
DNA: TGTGCCAGCAGCCAAGTTTCGAGCGGGAGCCAAGAGACCCAGTACTTC
CDR3: CASSQVSSGSQETQYF